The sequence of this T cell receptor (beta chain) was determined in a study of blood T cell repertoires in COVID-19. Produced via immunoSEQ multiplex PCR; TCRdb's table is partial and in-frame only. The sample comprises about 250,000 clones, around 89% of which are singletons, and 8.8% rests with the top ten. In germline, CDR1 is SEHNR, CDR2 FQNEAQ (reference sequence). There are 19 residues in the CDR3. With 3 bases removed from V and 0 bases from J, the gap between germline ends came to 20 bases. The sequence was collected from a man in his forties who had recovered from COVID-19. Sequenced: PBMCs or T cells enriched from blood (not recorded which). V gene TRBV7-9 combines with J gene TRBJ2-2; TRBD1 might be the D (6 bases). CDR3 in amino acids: CASSLLDRAPLANTGELFF. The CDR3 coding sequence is TGTGCCAGCAGCTTGCTGGACAGAGCCCCACTCGCGAACACCGGGGAGCTGTTTTTT.